These T cell receptor beta chains were read from a single sample in a study of blood T cell repertoires in COVID-19. TCRdb keeps only in-frame clones here, not all; method: immunoSEQ multiplex PCR. The repertoire has about 230,000 clones, approximately 81% of them found once; the top ten carry around 18%. Sequencing used peripheral blood. These receptors all stem from a woman older than 75 with active or convalescent COVID-19. Each CDR3 is given without its conserved first and last residue.

J	length	V	CDR3
TRBJ1-1	12	TRBV19	ASSFKGASTEAF
TRBJ2-2	13	TRBV5-6	ASSLEQGASGELF
TRBJ2-1	15	TRBV3-1/TRBV3-2	ASSPQWAGGSYNEQF
TRBJ2-5	10	TRBV5-1	ASRGAQETQY
TRBJ2-2	13	TRBV27	ASRKERGLRGELF
TRBJ2-5	15	TRBV7-2	ASSPVFIGRALETQY
TRBJ1-6	15	TRBV30	AWSVQPPTGSNSPLH
TRBJ2-7	15	TRBV7-2	ASSLAGTSGSGYEQY
TRBJ1-4	12	TRBV18	ASSDSTTNEKLF
TRBJ1-4	10	TRBV12-3/TRBV12-4	ASSTTHEKLF
TRBJ1-2	11	TRBV7-6	ASSLGQDYGYT
TRBJ2-5	13	TRBV10-2	ASSESDTRGETQY
TRBJ1-1	13	TRBV5-1	ASSLGGTGETEAF
TRBJ2-7	14	TRBV4-2	ASSQRTTGRPHEQY
TRBJ2-2	14	TRBV5-1	ASSPGQGTNTGELF
TRBJ2-1	14	TRBV9	ASSAGGGRVRNEQF
TRBJ2-7	12	TRBV11-1	ASRSRTGLYEQY
TRBJ2-1	13	TRBV4-1	ASSQDGLAGNEQF
TRBJ1-1	13	TRBV7-6	ASSLEGRGWTEAF
TRBJ2-2	13	TRBV11-3	ASSLRQGDTGELF
TRBJ2-7	13	TRBV2	ASSERRDSSYEQY
TRBJ1-5	13	TRBV5-6	ASSGRDSWGQPQH
TRBJ1-2	11	TRBV19	ASRAGMDYGYT
TRBJ2-1	13	TRBV5-8	ASSSSGTRRIEQF
TRBJ2-1	13	TRBV7-9	ASSLASRVYNEQF
TRBJ1-2	12	TRBV27	ASSSRTGGVGYT
TRBJ1-4	13	TRBV28	ASSFLGATNEKLF
TRBJ1-5	16	TRBV6-4	ASSWSREFYLINQPQH
TRBJ2-7	16	TRBV2	ASSEGTGFRDGLGEQY
TRBJ1-1	11	TRBV12-3/TRBV12-4	ASTEDRYTEAF
TRBJ1-2	14	TRBV5-7	ASSSSLVRGVDGYT
TRBJ1-1	13	TRBV7-3	ASSWDGTANTEAF
TRBJ1-1	11	TRBV18	ASSPQGAAEAF
TRBJ2-5	18	TRBV3-1/TRBV3-2	ASSQDRTGGLAGNGETQY
TRBJ2-3	12	TRBV29-1	SDSSGGSTDTQY
TRBJ2-7	12	TRBV5-6	ASSPSGSPYEQY
TRBJ2-5	14	TRBV5-1	ASSLRVAGGRETQY
TRBJ1-5	12	TRBV6-2/TRBV6-3	ASSNPGGGEPQH
TRBJ2-3	15	TRBV4-3	ASSQTGLAGATDTQY
TRBJ1-6	14	TRBV28	ASSLMRSSYNSPLH
TRBJ2-7	11	TRBV6-1	ASSEQSEYEQY
TRBJ2-7	14	TRBV20-1	SASQQTGQFNYEQY
TRBJ2-5	12	TRBV7-2	ASSFNRGRETQY
TRBJ1-2	11	TRBV9	ASSVTGLNGYT
TRBJ1-2	8	TRBV29-1	SAGTDGYT
TRBJ1-4	14	TRBV12-5	ASGPGLVATNEKLF
TRBJ2-2	13	TRBV19	ASSIGLVRVGELF
TRBJ2-3	11	TRBV3-1/TRBV3-2	ASSKNEPDTQY
TRBJ2-3	14	TRBV5-1	ASSPGRGPGTDTQY
TRBJ2-7	11	TRBV28	ASSLSPSYEQY
TRBJ1-6	17	TRBV6-2/TRBV6-3	ASSSGHISSGATRSPLH
TRBJ2-1	10	TRBV29-1	SVSTGGYEQF
TRBJ1-6	15	TRBV27	ASSLWGASSYNSPLH
TRBJ1-1	17	TRBV30	AWSVWAGDLRNHRTEAF
TRBJ1-2	14	TRBV5-1	ASSYRQGAGGYGYT
TRBJ1-1	12	TRBV5-1	ASSLRGPNTEAF
TRBJ2-3	13	TRBV9	ASSNTPDSTDTQY
TRBJ2-7	9	TRBV6-5	ACGTGREQY
TRBJ2-1	9	TRBV6-5	ASTLGDRQF